Included here is one T cell receptor beta chain sequence, with context. This sample was included in a study of T cell repertoires in cytomegalovirus infection. Overall study context: Matching HLA type, along with CMV infection, was indicated by public TCR beta signatures.

The CDR3 is 17 residues long. After removal of 1 base from V and 4 bases from J, the junction contained 5 bases not matched to a gene. CDR1 and CDR2 (germline): MGHDK, SYGVNS. TCRdb ran MiXCR on the reads and lists one entry per CDR3 protein. Found here are about 360,000 distinct CDR3 sequences, about a sixth of them singletons; the top ten hold around 10%. The sequenced sample was PBMCs. The chain links TRBV25-1 to TRBJ2-3, with TRBD2 matching 13 bases. The source of this sequence is a human donor in good health (CMV status not recorded). Some clones in this sample may be carry-over from other donors' samples. This chain's CDR3 is CASSEFGLAGVADTQYF. CDR3 DNA sequence: TGTGCCAGCAGTGAATTTGGACTAGCGGGAGTTGCAGATACGCAGTATTTT. Full variable domain (missing parts from reference TRBV25-1 and TRBJ2-3): EADIYQTPRYLVIGTGKKITLECSQTMGHDKMYWYQQDPGMELHLIHYSYGVNSTEKGDLSSESTVSRIRTEHFPLTLESARPSHTSQYLCASSEFGLAGVADTQYFGPGTRLTVL.